These 28 T cell receptor beta chains originate from one sample sequenced in a study of CD8 T cells in Susac syndrome (dated by TCRdb to the late 2010s). Library generation was performed with the immunoSEQ multiplex PCR assay. RNA was extracted using the RNeasy kit, and about 0.45 to 1 microgram was reverse transcribed with random hexamers. In TCRdb, the public reads were trimmed at Q25 with fastp and aligned with MiXCR, with productive beta chains retained. Rows merge per CDR3 protein into single entries with the most common DNA and genes. The sample table holds 200,000 to 300,000 distinct CDR3 sequences, of which 90% to 96% were seen once. The top ten hold approximately 0.1% of the sample. Sequenced: CD4+ T cells from PBMCs. The receptor source for this set is a human donor with Susac syndrome.

The V call is TRBV6-5, the J call TRBJ2-6; D might be TRBD1 (6 bases). Trimming cost V 6 bases and J 2 bases, with 8 bases left between them. Germline CDR1 reads MNHEY; CDR2 reads SVGAGI. CDR3 size: 14 residues. The CDR3 nucleotides read TGTGCCAGCAGCAGGGGTACTGGGGCCAACGTCCTGACTTTC. It encodes CASSRGTGANVLTF.

The CDR3 nucleotides read TGTGCCAGCAGTTACTCGAGGGTTCAGCCCCAGCATTTT. This sequence encodes CASSYSRVQPQHF. The genes are TRBV6-5 and TRBJ1-5; D is unresolved. V shed 0 bases and J shed 6 bases, with 6 bases lying between them. From germline, CDR1 is MNHEY and CDR2 SVGAGI. This CDR3 is built from 13 residues.

This rearrangement joins TRBV12-3 or TRBV12-4 to TRBJ2-7; 7 bases agree with TRBD2. Trimming cost V 1 base and J 7 bases; bases outside gene matches: 7. CDR3 size: 14 residues. The CDR3 reads CASSLVAGESEQYF. The CDR3 DNA sequence: TGTGCCAGCAGTTTAGTGGCGGGAGAGTCAGAGCAGTACTTC.

V gene TRBV20-1 combines with J gene TRBJ2-1; 14 positions agree with TRBD2. Unmatched junction bases numbered 16, after V lost 6 bases and J lost 6 bases. From germline, CDR1 is DFQATT and CDR2 SNEGSKA (reference sequence). The CDR3 has 18 amino acids. The CDR3 sequence is CSAPRLAGGPSQSNEQFF. The CDR3 coding sequence is TGCAGTGCCCCCCGACTAGCGGGAGGGCCTAGCCAATCCAATGAGCAGTTCTTC.

The chain employs TRBV30 and TRBJ2-7, with TRBD2 matching 7 bases. The V gene's germline CDR1 is GTSNPN and CDR2 SVGIG (reference sequence). The CDR3 has 15 amino acids. The V gene end was trimmed by 0 bases and the J gene end by 5 bases; junction bases not matched to a gene: 10. The CDR3 sequence: CAWSVLAGVWDEQYF. The CDR3 DNA reads as TGTGCCTGGAGTGTACTCGCGGGAGTATGGGACGAGCAGTACTTC. The full variable domain, completed using reference TRBV30 and TRBJ2-7, is SQTIHQWPATLVQPVGSPLSLECTVEGTSNPNLYWYRQAAGRGLQLLFYSVGIGQISSEVPQNLSASRPQDRQFILSSKKLLLSDSGFYLCAWSVLAGVWDEQYFGPGTRLTVT.

J is TRBJ1-1 and V is TRBV3-1; possibly TRBD1 for D (5 bases). Trimming left V 6 bases short and J 3 bases short, with 11 bases between. The CDR3 spans 13 residues. Per the germline V gene, CDR1 is LGHDT and CDR2 is YNNKEL (reference sequence). CDR3: CASSGGWDTEAFF. The CDR3 DNA reads as TGTGCCAGCAGTGGGGGTTGGGACACTGAAGCTTTCTTT. The variable domain in full, completed from reference TRBV3-1 and TRBJ1-1, reads DTAVSQTPKYLVTQMGNDKSIKCEQNLGHDTMYWYKQDSKKFLKIMFSYNNKELIINETVPNRFSPKSPDKAHLNLHINSLELGDSAVYFCASSGGWDTEAFFGQGTRLTVV.

The chain is built from TRBV5-1 and TRBJ1-1; D is uncertain. Germline CDR1 and CDR2: SGHRS and YFSETQ. The CDR3 has 14 amino acids. V lost 0 bases to trimming and J lost 4 bases, with 10 bases between them. The CDR3 here is CASSLGRLGTEAFF. For the CDR3, the DNA is TGCGCCAGCAGCTTGGGTAGGCTCGGCACTGAAGCTTTCTTT. The full variable domain, completed using reference TRBV5-1 and TRBJ1-1, is KAGVTQTPRYLIKTRGQQVTLSCSPISGHRSVSWYQQTPGQGLQFLFEYFSETQRNKGNFPGRFSGRQFSNSRSEMNVSTLELGDSALYLCASSLGRLGTEAFFGQGTRLTVV.

The chain links TRBV28 to TRBJ1-1; D is undetermined. The CDR3 totals 12 residues. Between the trimmed V and J ends, which lost 3 bases and 6 bases, there was a span of 8 bases. Germline values: CDR1 MDHEN, CDR2 SYDVKM. CDR3 in DNA: TGTGCCAGCAGTTTGCGTGCGCCTGAAGCTTTCTTT. Its translation: CASSLRAPEAFF.

The J gene is TRBJ1-2, the V gene TRBV28, with D uncertain. Germline CDR1 MDHEN, CDR2 SYDVKM. Trimming left V 4 bases short and J 6 bases short, with 9 bases between. This CDR3 contains 12 residues. The CDR3, as DNA: TGTGCCAGCAGTTCAGAGACCGATGGCTACACCTTC. It codes for CASSSETDGYTF.

The chain recombines TRBV4-1 with TRBJ2-7, with D perhaps matching TRBD1 (5 bases). Between the trimmed V and J ends, which lost 1 base and 8 bases, there was a span of 15 bases. Germline CDR1 and CDR2: MGHRA and YSYEKL. The CDR3 consists of 14 residues. The CDR3 is CASSQVDRPGQQYF. Here the CDR3 DNA reads TGCGCCAGCAGCCAAGTAGACAGACCAGGCCAGCAGTACTTC.

The chain has TRBV24-1 and TRBJ2-2; a possible D gene is TRBD1 (6 bases). The CDR3 loop spans 14 amino acids. V was pared by 8 bases and J by 0 bases, with 9 bases between. Per germline, CDR1 KGHDR and CDR2 SFDVKD. This CDR3 is CATMDRPNTGELFF. Here the CDR3 DNA reads TGTGCCACCATGGACAGACCGAACACCGGGGAGCTGTTTTTT.

This chain connects TRBV20-1 to TRBJ2-1, with 7 positions matching TRBD2. With 2 bases clipped from V and 9 bases from J, the junction kept 7 bases outside the gene matches. Per germline, CDR1 DFQATT and CDR2 SNEGSKA (reference sequence). CDR3 length: 13 residues. The CDR3, as DNA: TGCAGTGCTAGAAAGGCGGGAGCAGGTGAGCAGTTCTTC. It specifies CSARKAGAGEQFF.

The chain uses TRBV5-1 and TRBJ2-3; D is ambiguous. Germline V gives CDR1 SGHRS, CDR2 YFSETQ. This CDR3 region has 15 residues. The germline V and J ends were trimmed by 3 bases and 1 base, with 12 bases remaining between them. CDR3 sequence: CASSSAGYRTDTQYF. CDR3 nucleotides: TGCGCCAGCAGCTCCGCTGGCTATCGCACAGATACGCAGTATTTT.

The V and J genes are TRBV29-1 and TRBJ2-1; the D gene could be TRBD1 or TRBD2 (7 bases each). The V gene's germline CDR1 is SQVTM and CDR2 ANQGSEA. This CDR3 contains 13 residues. V lost 4 bases, J lost 3 bases, and 10 bases lay in between. In DNA form, the CDR3 reads TGCAGCGTTGCAGGGGGGGTCTACAATGAGCAGTTCTTC. Its translation: CSVAGGVYNEQFF.

This chain joins TRBV24-1 and TRBJ2-5, with a tentative D call TRBD1 (6 bases). This CDR3 contains 15 residues. Trimming removed 3 bases from V and 1 base from J, with 11 bases in between. Germline loops: CDR1 KGHDR, CDR2 SFDVKD. CDR3 sequence (DNA): TGTGCCACCAGTGATCGGCAGGGGACCCAAGAGACCCAGTACTTC. Protein sequence: CATSDRQGTQETQYF.

The V and J genes are TRBV24-1 and TRBJ2-3, with D unresolved. The V end was cut by 1 base, the J end by 5 bases, with 3 bases between. This CDR3 is 12 amino acids long. Germline V gene sequence: CDR1 KGHDR, CDR2 SFDVKD. DNA of the CDR3: TGTGCCACCAGTGATTTACTAGATACGCAGTATTTT. As protein: CATSDLLDTQYF.

This clonotype was seen a single time. The CDR3, as DNA: TGCAGCGTTGAAGCTAGCATGAACACTGAAGCTTTCTTT. Its translation is CSVEASMNTEAFF. This chain joins TRBV29-1 and TRBJ1-1; D is unclear. The CDR3 runs 13 residues. V was trimmed by 1 base and J by 0 bases, leaving 6 bases between them. CDR1 is SQVTM and CDR2 is ANQGSEA in the germline V gene.

The rearrangement joins TRBV3-1 to TRBJ2-7, with D possibly matching TRBD2 (5 bases). CDR3 length: 12 residues. V shed 1 base and J shed 8 bases, with 9 bases lying between them. Germline loops: CDR1 LGHDT, CDR2 YNNKEL (reference sequence). CDR3 amino acids: CASSQVSGKQYF. The CDR3 bases are TGTGCCAGCAGCCAAGTTTCGGGGAAGCAGTACTTC.

This chain uses TRBV7-3 with TRBJ2-7; maybe TRBD2 (5 bases). The CDR3 spans 15 residues. V shed 5 bases and J shed 3 bases, with 17 bases lying between them. Germline assignment: CDR1 SGHTA and CDR2 FQGTGA. For the CDR3, the DNA is TGTGCCAGCAGCCTCCCCCCGCGGGCACACTACGAGCAGTACTTC. Protein: CASSLPPRAHYEQYF.

A single count supports this clonotype. J is TRBJ2-3 and V is TRBV4-1; 10 bases line up with TRBD2. This CDR3 comprises 16 residues. In germline, CDR1 is MGHRA, CDR2 YSYEKL. V gave up 3 bases and J gave up 3 bases; unmatched junction bases: 6. This CDR3 is CASSQASGSGTDTQYF. CDR3 bases: TGCGCCAGCAGCCAGGCTAGCGGGAGTGGGACAGATACGCAGTATTTT.

The chain uses TRBV14 and TRBJ2-2; D remains ambiguous. There are 16 residues in the CDR3. V shed 1 base and J shed 2 bases, with 11 bases lying between them. CDR1 and CDR2 (germline): SGHDN, FVKESK. CDR3 bases: TGTGCCAGCAGCCAAGTGGAGACACTCAACACCGGGGAGCTGTTTTTT. This encodes CASSQVETLNTGELFF.

The chain couples TRBV6-2 or TRBV6-3 to TRBJ2-6; TRBD1 matches at 7 bases. This CDR3 is 15 amino acids long. After removal of 4 bases from V and 4 bases from J, the junction contained 4 bases not matched to a gene. Germline values: CDR1 MNHEY, CDR2 SVGEGT. The CDR3 is CASSLQGSGANVLTF. The CDR3 region has the DNA TGTGCCAGCAGTTTACAGGGGTCCGGGGCCAACGTCCTGACTTTC.

V gene TRBV5-1 combines with J gene TRBJ2-1; 10 bases line up with TRBD2. The CDR3 is 17 amino acids. V lost 4 bases, J lost 9 bases, and 16 bases stayed unmatched. From germline, CDR1 is SGHRS and CDR2 YFSETQ. The DNA for the CDR3 is TGCGCCAGCAGCCCCTTCATGGCTAGCGGGAGTACTGGTGAGCAGTTCTTC. This encodes CASSPFMASGSTGEQFF.

This chain connects TRBV10-3 to TRBJ2-5; D remains ambiguous. Germline CDR1 ENHRY, CDR2 SYGVKD. Trimming stripped 3 bases from V and 3 bases from J, with 8 bases between. CDR3 length equals 13 residues. This chain's CDR3 is CAISERPEETQYF. CDR3 nucleotide sequence: TGTGCCATCAGTGAAAGGCCCGAAGAGACCCAGTACTTC.

The count of this clonotype is one. The chain recombines TRBV9 with TRBJ1-1; 7 bases line up with TRBD1. Germline V CDR1 and CDR2: SGDLS, YYNGEE. The junction had 7 bases not matched to a gene; V was cut back by 5 bases and J by 0 bases. The CDR3 spans 15 residues. The CDR3 here is CASSGGGNMNTEAFF. In nucleotides, the CDR3 is TGTGCCAGCAGTGGAGGGGGCAACATGAACACTGAAGCTTTCTTT.

This clonotype was observed once. This rearrangement joins TRBV12-3 or TRBV12-4 to TRBJ1-5, with 9 bases fitting TRBD1. Germline trimming cut 3 bases from V and 3 bases from J; bases unmatched to any gene: 3. The CDR3 length is 15 residues. The CDR3: CASSFRQGDNQPQHF. The DNA of the CDR3 is TGTGCCAGCAGTTTCCGACAGGGGGACAATCAGCCCCAGCATTTT.

The V gene is TRBV6-5, the J gene TRBJ2-1; 8 nucleotides match TRBD2. V was pared by 10 bases and J by 4 bases, with 9 bases of the junction left unmatched. CDR1 MNHEY and CDR2 SVGAGI come from the germline V gene. The CDR3 has 14 residues. The CDR3 bases are TGTGCCATCAGGAGCGGGGGCACTTACAATGAGCAGTTCTTC. It yields the protein CAIRSGGTYNEQFF.

The genes are TRBV27 and TRBJ2-4; tentative D call: TRBD2 (6 bases). Deletions cut 3 bases from V and 1 base from J, with 13 bases between. The germline gives CDR1 MNHEY, CDR2 SMNVEV (reference sequence). This CDR3 is 16 amino acids long. In DNA form, the CDR3 reads TGTGCCAGCAGTTTCCTATCCGGGAGTGCCAAAAACATTCAGTACTTC. Amino acid sequence: CASSFLSGSAKNIQYF.